A selection of T cell receptor beta chains follows, all from one sample in a study of control samples from healthy donors and cancer patients. Sequencing was performed with immunoSEQ multiplex PCR; in TCRdb, only in-frame clones are kept and a portion is missing. The data contain 150,000 to 160,000 clones, approximately 94% of them seen just once; the ten biggest clones take up approximately 5.7%. The sequenced sample was blood. These receptors all stem from a man in his forties in good health. CDR3s include the opening cysteine and the closing phenylalanine or tryptophan. D genes are given only for firm matches. Expanded clones get a size class; other rows say once, few or many, or leave the size out.

j_call,clone_size,d_call,v_call,cdr3_nt,cdr3_aa
TRBJ1-2,-,TRBD1,TRBV6-5,TGTGCCAGCAGTTCACGGACAGGGACAAGTGGCTACACCTTC,CASSSRTGTSGYTF
TRBJ2-7,-,TRBD1,TRBV2,TGTGCCAGCAGAGTCGACAGGGGAAGATACGAGCAGTACTTC,CASRVDRGRYEQYF
TRBJ2-2,-,-,TRBV5-1,TGCGCCAGCTCGACAGGGAACACCGGGGAGCTGTTTTTT,CASSTGNTGELFF
TRBJ1-6,-,-,TRBV6-5,TGTGCCAGCAGTCCCCCACGCGGCGATAATTCACCCCTCCACTTT,CASSPPRGDNSPLHF
TRBJ2-5,-,TRBD2,TRBV15,TGTGCCACCAGCAGAGGTGGGACTAGCGGCGTAGAGACCCAGTACTTC,CATSRGGTSGVETQYF
TRBJ2-7,-,TRBD2,TRBV3-1/TRBV3-2,TGTGCCAGCAGCCGGGGACTAGCGGGGGAATTTACCTACGAGCAGTACTTC,CASSRGLAGEFTYEQYF
TRBJ2-7,few,-,TRBV6-6,TGTGCCAGCAGTTACTCAGGCCAGGGGGGCTACGAGCAGTACTTC,CASSYSGQGGYEQYF
TRBJ1-5,-,-,TRBV19,TGTGCCAGTAGTAAGGATAGCAATCAGCCCCAGCATTTT,CASSKDSNQPQHF
TRBJ2-2,once,-,TRBV6-5,TGTGCCAGCAGTTACGGGGGGGCAGGGAGGGCCGGGGAGCTGTTTTTT,CASSYGGAGRAGELFF
TRBJ1-1,once,-,TRBV6-5,TGTGCCAGCAGCAAAGGGTCCGCGGGAAACACTGAAGCTTTCTTT,CASSKGSAGNTEAFF
TRBJ2-6,once,-,TRBV6-2/TRBV6-3,TGTGCCAGCAGCGAGGTCCTCTCTGGGGCCAACGTCCTGACTTTC,CASSEVLSGANVLTF
TRBJ2-7,once,TRBD1,TRBV6-5,TGTGCCAGCAGCGCGGGACAGGGGTACTACGAGCAGTACTTC,CASSAGQGYYEQYF
TRBJ2-1,-,-,TRBV11-2,TGTGCCAGCAGCTTAGATCGGTTTAGTCTCGATGAGCAGTTCTTC,CASSLDRFSLDEQFF
TRBJ1-1,once,-,TRBV5-1,TGCGCCAGCAGCTTGGGCGGATCTTTCATGAACACTGAAGCTTTCTTT,CASSLGGSFMNTEAFF
TRBJ1-4,-,-,TRBV7-2,TGTGCCAGCAGCCCGGGGGGTGGCAATGAAAAACTGTTTTTT,CASSPGGGNEKLFF
TRBJ2-2,-,-,TRBV19,TGTGCCAGTAGGGCGAGCCTAGCGAACACCGGGGAGCTGTTTTTT,CASRASLANTGELFF
TRBJ2-1,-,-,TRBV5-1,TGCGCCAGCAGCCTTATGAGCTCCTACAATGAGCAGTTCTTC,CASSLMSSYNEQFF
TRBJ1-1,-,TRBD1,TRBV29-1,TGCAGCGTTTCCGGGACAGGCGGGACTGAAGCTTTCTTT,CSVSGTGGTEAFF
TRBJ2-6,-,-,TRBV7-2,TGTGCCAGCAGCCTACAAACAGGGACCGGGGCCAACGTCCTGACTTTC,CASSLQTGTGANVLTF
TRBJ1-2,-,-,TRBV6-5,TGTGCCAGCAGAGCCAGAGGGGAGGGCAGCTATGGCTACACCTTC,CASRARGEGSYGYTF
TRBJ1-1,-,-,TRBV30,TGTGCCTGGAGGGACTGGAACACTGAAGCTTTCTTT,CAWRDWNTEAFF
TRBJ2-7,-,TRBD2,TRBV3-1/TRBV3-2,TGTGCCAGCAGCCAAGCCTTTAGCGGGGGTAGCTCCTACGAGCAGTACTTC,CASSQAFSGGSSYEQYF
TRBJ1-5,-,-,TRBV2,TGTGCCAGCAGTGGGGGGAGCAAGCATCAGCCCCAGCATTTT,CASSGGSKHQPQHF
TRBJ1-1,-,TRBD1,TRBV7-8,TGTGCCAGCAGACAAACTCGGGACAGGGGGACTGAAGCTTTCTTT,CASRQTRDRGTEAFF
TRBJ1-4,-,-,TRBV3-1/TRBV3-2,TGTGCCAGCAGCCAGATTGGGGGACGTGAAAAACTGTTTTTT,CASSQIGGREKLFF
TRBJ2-2,-,-,TRBV5-1,TGCGCCAGCAGACCCGGGACTGCCGGGGAGCTGTTTTTT,CASRPGTAGELFF
TRBJ2-2,-,TRBD1,TRBV10-3,TGTGCCATCAGTGACCGGACAGGGAATACCGGGGAGCTGTTTTTT,CAISDRTGNTGELFF
TRBJ1-2,-,TRBD1,TRBV11-2,TGTGCCAGCAGCTTGACAGGGGCCGGGAGTAGCTACACCTTC,CASSLTGAGSSYTF
TRBJ2-1,-,TRBD2,TRBV7-8,TGTGCCAGCAGCTTAGCAGGAGCGGGGTGGTCCTACAATGAGCAGTTCTTC,CASSLAGAGWSYNEQFF
TRBJ1-5,-,-,TRBV7-5,TGTGCCAGAAGCCCGCCCCCCCGGCGTCGGCCCCAGCATTTT,CARSPPPRRRPQHF
TRBJ1-2,-,-,TRBV27,TGTGCCAGCAGTCCGAACAGGGCTTACTATGGCTACACCTTC,CASSPNRAYYGYTF
TRBJ2-1,-,TRBD2,TRBV5-1,TGCGCCAGCAGCCTCCACGGACTAGCGGGGAACAATGAGCAGTTCTTC,CASSLHGLAGNNEQFF